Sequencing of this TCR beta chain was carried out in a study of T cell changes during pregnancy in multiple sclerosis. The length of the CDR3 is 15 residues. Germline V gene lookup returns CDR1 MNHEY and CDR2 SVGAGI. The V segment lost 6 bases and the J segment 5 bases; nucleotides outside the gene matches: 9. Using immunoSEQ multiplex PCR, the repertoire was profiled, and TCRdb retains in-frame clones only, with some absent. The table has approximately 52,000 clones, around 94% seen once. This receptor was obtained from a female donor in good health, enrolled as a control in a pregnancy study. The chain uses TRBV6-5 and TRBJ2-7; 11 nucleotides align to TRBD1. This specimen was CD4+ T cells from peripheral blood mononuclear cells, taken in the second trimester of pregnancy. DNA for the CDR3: TGTGCCAGCAGCCCCTTCGGGACAGGGGGGCACGAGCAGTACTTC. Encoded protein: CASSPFGTGGHEQYF.